A single sample gave rise to the 7 T cell receptor beta chains below, sequenced in a study of blood T cell repertoires in COVID-19. The repertoire was sequenced with immunoSEQ multiplex PCR; TCRdb's copy has only in-frame clones and lacks some. The profile shows 250,000 to 350,000 clones, roughly 88% of them singletons. Sequencing used peripheral blood. These receptors were obtained from a human donor with COVID-19, enrolled during active disease. The donor label of this sample is uncertain.

The V gene is TRBV28, the J gene TRBJ1-6; tentatively, D is TRBD1 (6 bases). This CDR3 contains 14 residues. Germline CDR1 reads MDHEN; CDR2 reads SYDVKM. The V end lost 2 bases, the J end lost 8 bases, and 10 bases lay between the germline ends. In nucleotides, the CDR3 is TGTGCCAGCAGTTTACACAGGGTGGATTCACCCCTCCACTTT. It yields the protein CASSLHRVDSPLHF.

The J gene is TRBJ1-4, the V gene TRBV7-8; TRBD1 matches at 9 bases. Germline CDR1 SGHVS, CDR2 FQNEAQ. CDR3 length: 17 amino acids. V was pared by 4 bases and J by 7 bases, with 13 bases of the junction left unmatched. CDR3 nucleotide sequence: TGTGCCAGCAGCTCAACACCACCGGGACAGGGTTTTGAAAAACTGTTTTTT. This encodes CASSSTPPGQGFEKLFF.

The chain couples TRBV5-1 to TRBJ1-2; D gene ambiguous. Germline CDR1 SGHRS, CDR2 YFSETQ. This CDR3 contains 14 residues. The germline V and J ends were trimmed by 0 bases and 4 bases, with 10 bases remaining between them. The CDR3: CASSLDSPSYGYTF. For the CDR3, the DNA is TGCGCCAGCAGCTTGGACAGCCCGTCCTATGGCTACACCTTC.

The chain uses TRBV5-5 and TRBJ1-6; D is unresolved. Germline assignment: CDR1 SGHKS and CDR2 YYEKEE (reference sequence). With 4 bases removed from V and 7 bases from J, the gap between germline ends came to 24 bases. The CDR3 totals 18 residues. The CDR3 spells CASSLEGPSTRSNSPLHF. In DNA form, the CDR3 reads TGTGCCAGCAGCCTGGAAGGACCAAGCACTAGGTCAAATTCACCCCTCCACTTT.

This chain links TRBV18 with TRBJ2-5; D is unresolved. Trimming pared 3 bases from V and 2 bases from J, leaving 4 bases between. The CDR3 loop spans 12 amino acids. Looked up from germline, CDR1 is KGHSH and CDR2 is LQKENI. CDR3 loop: CASSPTQETQYF. The CDR3, as DNA: TGTGCCAGCTCACCGACACAAGAGACCCAGTACTTC.

The CDR3 DNA is TGTGCCAGCAGCCCGCTACTAGCGGGGGTCAATGAGCAGTTCTTC. Its translation is CASSPLLAGVNEQFF. V gene TRBV3-1 (or the pseudogene TRBV3-2) combines with J gene TRBJ2-1, with TRBD2 matching 11 bases. J lost 6 bases, V lost 4 bases, and 5 bases had no gene match. The germline gives CDR1 LGHDT, CDR2 YNNKEL (reference sequence). The CDR3 is made up of 15 amino acids.

This clone was observed once. The V gene is TRBV21-1, the J gene TRBJ1-3; whether TRBD1, the table's D call, matches the DNA was not checked. TRBV21-1 is flagged as a pseudogene. The CDR3 is 15 amino acids. The CDR3 DNA sequence: TGTGCCAGCAGCAAAGTGGGCCAATCTGGAAACACCATATATTTT. Its translation is CASSKVGQSGNTIYF.